These T cell receptor beta chains were read from a single sample in a study of blood T cell repertoires in COVID-19. Only in-frame clones appear in the TCRdb table, and some are missing; sequencing was by immunoSEQ multiplex PCR. This sample yields 450,000 to 500,000 clones, of which about nine tenths are seen a single time; just over 8% belongs to the top ten. The specimen was PBMCs or T cells enriched from blood (not recorded which). These receptors all stem from a woman aged 55-75 years who had recovered from COVID-19. Each CDR3 is given with its conserved first and last residue. The D gene is left open where the match is weak. Some rows mark clone size as missing; the rest say once, few, many or name a class of expanded clone.

size	D	V	J	DNA	CDR3
NA	NA	TRBV2	TRBJ1-4	TGTGCCAGCACCCAGAGGGTGTCAGCTAATGAAAAACTGTTTTTT	CASTQRVSANEKLFF
NA	NA	TRBV13	TRBJ1-5	TGTGCCAGCAGCCTAACTCGCAATCAGCCCCAGCATTTT	CASSLTRNQPQHF
NA	NA	TRBV12-5	TRBJ1-1	TGTGCTAGTGGTTTGCCCGGGACTGCGAACACTGAAGCTTTCTTT	CASGLPGTANTEAFF
NA	TRBD1	TRBV10-3	TRBJ1-5	TGTGCCATCAGTCGAGAGGGGGCCTCTCAGCCCCAGCATTTT	CAISREGASQPQHF
NA	TRBD1	TRBV10-2	TRBJ1-1	TGCGCCAGCAGTACCGGGACAGGGGGATGGACTGAAGCTTTCTTT	CASSTGTGGWTEAFF
NA	TRBD2	TRBV2	TRBJ2-2	TGTGCCGGATCCGGACTAGCAGGACCCGGGGAGCTGTTTTTT	CAGSGLAGPGELFF
NA	NA	TRBV10-3	TRBJ2-2	TGTGCCATCAGCGGGACGAACACCGGGGAGCTGTTTTTT	CAISGTNTGELFF
few	TRBD1	TRBV30	TRBJ2-2	TGTGCCTGGAACAGGGGGCCCAACACCGGGGAGCTGTTTTTT	CAWNRGPNTGELFF
NA	TRBD1	TRBV27	TRBJ1-5	TGTGCCAGCAGTCCAGGGACAGGGGCGTGGTATGGTCAGCCCCAGCATTTT	CASSPGTGAWYGQPQHF
NA	TRBD2	TRBV5-4	TRBJ2-2	TGTGCCAGCAGCCCCGGACTAGCGGGGGGAACCGGGGAGCTGTTTTTT	CASSPGLAGGTGELFF
once	TRBD1	TRBV30	TRBJ2-2	TGTGCCTGGAGTGGGGACAGGGGATATACCGGGGAGCTGTTTTTT	CAWSGDRGYTGELFF
NA	NA	TRBV2	TRBJ2-3	TGTGCCAGCAGTAAAGGACTTCCCAATACGCAGTATTTT	CASSKGLPNTQYF
NA	TRBD1	TRBV14	TRBJ1-6	TGTGCCAGCAGCCAGGGGACAGGGTGGTCACCCCTCCACTTT	CASSQGTGWSPLHF
NA	TRBD1	TRBV18	TRBJ1-4	TGTGCCAGCTCCCCCGGGACAGATAATGAAAAACTGTTTTTT	CASSPGTDNEKLFF